One sample yielded the 27 T cell receptor beta chains listed below, sequenced in a study of OX40 agonist ivuxolimab in advanced cancers. This table comes from immunoSEQ multiplex PCR, and its TCRdb copy is limited to in-frame clones, with some not included. The table lists 25,000 to 30,000 clones, 83% of them singletons. The sample in question was CD4+ or CD8+ T cells sorted from blood, obtained in a trial of the OX40 agonist ivuxolimab. The receptors shown here come from an adult with an advanced solid tumor such as melanoma, head and neck, liver or kidney cancer.

The V call is TRBV4-1, the J call TRBJ2-7, with 9 bases identical to TRBD2. Trimming removed 0 bases from V and 3 bases from J; junction bases left unmatched: 9. The CDR3 loop spans 17 amino acids. From germline, CDR1 is MGHRA and CDR2 YSYEKL. The chain's CDR3 is CASSQESAGGRFYEQYF. The CDR3 DNA follows: TGCGCCAGCAGCCAAGAATCCGCGGGGGGGAGGTTCTACGAGCAGTACTTC.

The chain carries TRBV5-8 and TRBJ2-7, with D perhaps being TRBD1 or TRBD2 (5 bases each). Germline V lookup: CDR1 SGHTS, CDR2 YDEGEE. V was clipped by 7 bases and J by 0 bases, with 17 bases between them. CDR3 length equals 15 residues. The CDR3 reads CASPSRDAYSYEQYF. The CDR3 bases are TGTGCCAGCCCTTCCCGGGACGCATACTCCTACGAGCAGTACTTC.

The V call is TRBV4-2, the J call TRBJ1-4; D remains unclear. Germline CDR1 is LGHNA and CDR2 is YNFKEQ. Trimming removed 8 bases from V and 8 bases from J, with 18 bases in between. There are 14 residues in the CDR3. CDR3 protein: CASGHGGRKEKLFF. The CDR3 region has the DNA TGTGCCAGCGGTCACGGAGGGCGAAAGGAAAAACTGTTTTTT.

The table lists this clone with a count of one. V gene TRBV19 combines with J gene TRBJ2-7; no clear D gene. The CDR3 loop spans 14 amino acids. CDR1 is LNHDA and CDR2 is SQIVND in the germline V gene (reference sequence). V lost 3 bases and J 0 bases, leaving 9 bases between the germline ends. The CDR3 region has the DNA TGTGCCAGTAGTATGCTAGAGAGCTCCTACGAGCAGTACTTC. Translated: CASSMLESSYEQYF.

This clone is medium-sized (0.01 to 0.1%) in the sample. This sequence joins TRBV19 and TRBJ1-1, with D uncertain. Between the trimmed V and J ends, which lost 7 bases and 3 bases, there was a span of 15 bases. CDR1 and CDR2 from the germline V gene are LNHDA and SQIVND (reference sequence). The CDR3 loop spans 14 amino acids. CDR3 coding DNA: TGTGCCAGTACCCCAGGAGGTAGGTACACTGAAGCTTTCTTT. As protein: CASTPGGRYTEAFF.

This clone was detected only a few times. V gene TRBV4-2 combines with J gene TRBJ1-1; the match to TRBD1 covers 7 bases. CDR1 is LGHNA and CDR2 is YNFKEQ in the germline V gene. This CDR3 is built from 14 residues. J gave up 11 bases and V 4 bases, and 13 bases lay outside the gene matches. CDR3 DNA sequence: TGTGCCAGCAGCCCCCAAGCTCCAGACAGGGTTGCTTTCTTT. Its translation: CASSPQAPDRVAFF.

This chain uses TRBV11-2 with TRBJ2-1; no clear D. Trimming took 1 base from V and 4 from J, leaving 5 bases between them. The CDR3 has 13 residues. Germline CDR1 reads SGHAT; CDR2 reads FQNNGV. The CDR3 nucleotides read TGTGCCAGCAGCTTAGCGCGGTACAATGAGCAGTTCTTC. As protein: CASSLARYNEQFF.

V gene TRBV4-2 combines with J gene TRBJ2-1; the match to TRBD2 covers 12 bases. This CDR3 is 14 amino acids long. Germline loops: CDR1 LGHNA, CDR2 YNFKEQ. The V and J ends lost 5 bases and 7 bases, in that order; junction bases with no gene match: 3. In DNA form, the CDR3 reads TGTGCCAGCAGCGCTCTAGCGGGGGGGAATGAGCAGTTCTTC. This encodes CASSALAGGNEQFF.

The genes are TRBV5-4 and TRBJ2-7, with D perhaps TRBD1 (6 bases). With 4 bases removed from V and 6 bases from J, the gap between germline ends came to 14 bases. The length of the CDR3 is 13 residues. CDR1 and CDR2 (germline): SGHNT, YYREEE (reference sequence). CDR3 protein: CASSPNREGEQYF. The CDR3 nucleotides are TGTGCCAGCAGCCCAAACAGGGAAGGCGAGCAGTACTTC.

The genes are TRBV19 and TRBJ1-1; possibly TRBD1 for D (6 bases). V was pared by 4 bases and J by 5 bases, with 8 bases between. The CDR3 is 12 residues long. Germline V gene lookup returns CDR1 LNHDA and CDR2 SQIVND (reference sequence). CDR3: CASSTGVTEAFF. DNA for the CDR3: TGTGCCAGTAGTACAGGGGTAACTGAAGCTTTCTTT.

The chain combines TRBV7-9 with TRBJ1-4, with D maybe TRBD1 (5 bases). V was cut by 3 bases and J by 5 bases, with 10 bases left in between. Germline V CDR1 and CDR2: SEHNR, FQNEAQ (reference sequence). The CDR3 loop spans 14 amino acids. DNA for the CDR3: TGTGCCAGCAGCTTCTGGGGCATGAATGAAAAACTGTTTTTT. It specifies CASSFWGMNEKLFF.

The chain employs TRBV4-2 and TRBJ2-7, with 7 bases aligning to TRBD1. V gave up 2 bases and J gave up 0 bases; unmatched junction bases: 4. This CDR3 is built from 15 residues. Germline V gene data show CDR1 as LGHNA and CDR2 as YNFKEQ. The CDR3 loop is CASSQSGTVSYEQYF. The CDR3 DNA follows: TGTGCCAGCAGCCAATCCGGGACAGTCTCCTACGAGCAGTACTTC.

As to this clone: Other DNA sequences in this specimen translate into the identical CDR3. In DNA form, the CDR3 reads TGTGCCAGCAGTTTATCCAAGGGATCCTACGAGCAGTACTTC. It encodes CASSLSKGSYEQYF. This chain connects TRBV27 to TRBJ2-7; D gene uncertain. V lost 0 bases and J 1 base, leaving 7 bases between the germline ends. The CDR3 totals 14 residues. Germline-derived CDR1 and CDR2 are MNHEY and SMNVEV (reference sequence).

The chain employs TRBV7-9 and TRBJ2-1; 12 nucleotides line up with TRBD2. The trim removed 6 bases at V and 5 bases at J, leaving 2 bases unmatched. This CDR3 comprises 14 residues. The V gene's germline CDR1 is SEHNR and CDR2 FQNEAQ (reference sequence). This chain's CDR3 is CASRPSGGDNEQFF. CDR3 nucleotides: TGTGCCAGCAGACCTAGCGGGGGGGACAATGAGCAGTTCTTC. Full variable domain (remainder filled in from reference TRBV7-9 and TRBJ2-1): DTGVSQNPRHKITKRGQNVTFRCDPISEHNRLYWYRQTLGQGPEFLTYFQNEAQLEKSRLLSDRFSAERPKGSFSTLEIQRTEQGDSAMYLCASRPSGGDNEQFFGPGTRLTVL.

This clone was observed once. This CDR3 is CASTNIEHLNTGELFF. CDR3 DNA: TGTGCCAGCACCAACATCGAGCACCTTAACACCGGGGAGCTGTTTTTT. The chain links TRBV2 to TRBJ2-2; D is unclear. This CDR3 spans 16 amino acids. V gave up 7 bases and J gave up 2 bases, with 17 bases separating them. Germline V gene sequence: CDR1 SNHLY, CDR2 FYNNEI.

The chain links TRBV30 to TRBJ2-1, with D maybe TRBD1 (6 bases). CDR3 length equals 13 residues. Germline lookup yields CDR1 GTSNPN and CDR2 SVGIG (reference sequence). Trimming pared 4 bases from V and 9 bases from J, leaving 16 bases between. As DNA, the CDR3 is TGTGCCTGGAACCTATTCCCAGGGGCTGAGCAGTTCTTC. It codes for CAWNLFPGAEQFF.

V is TRBV5-1 and J is TRBJ1-1; weak D call: TRBD1 (6 bases). The CDR3 covers 13 residues. V was clipped by 5 bases and J by 1 base, with 9 bases between them. Germline V gene sequence: CDR1 SGHRS, CDR2 YFSETQ. CDR3 coding DNA: TGCGCCAGCAGACCGACAGGGAACACTGAAGCTTTCTTT. Translated, it gives CASRPTGNTEAFF.

V is TRBV11-2 and J is TRBJ2-1, with D uncertain. Trimming removed 4 bases at V and 7 bases at J, with 5 bases between. This CDR3 spans 11 amino acids. Germline CDR1 and CDR2: SGHAT and FQNNGV. The CDR3 DNA is TGTGCCAGCAGCTCGGATAATGAGCAGTTCTTC. Its translation: CASSSDNEQFF.

The chain carries TRBV25-1 and TRBJ2-7; D is undetermined. With 3 bases removed from V and 3 bases from J, the gap between germline ends came to 3 bases. The CDR3 contains 11 residues. Per germline, CDR1 MGHDK and CDR2 SYGVNS. DNA for the CDR3: TGTGCCAGCAGTGATAGCTACGAGCAGTACTTC. It specifies CASSDSYEQYF.

The genes are TRBV7-6 and TRBJ1-4, with no clear D. The germline V and J ends were trimmed by 2 bases and 5 bases, with 6 bases remaining between them. CDR1 is SGHVS, CDR2 FNYEAQ, per germline. This CDR3 is built from 13 residues. CDR3 in DNA: TGTGCCAGCAGCTTATCGCCAAATGAAAAACTGTTTTTT. Translation gives CASSLSPNEKLFF.

The CDR3 spells CASSLPDSSYEQYF. CDR3 nucleotide sequence: TGTGCCAGCAGCCTACCGGACAGTTCCTACGAGCAGTACTTC. This chain connects TRBV5-6 to TRBJ2-7; the D gene is possibly TRBD1 (6 bases). Germline V gene lookup returns CDR1 SGHDT and CDR2 YYEEEE. The V end was cut by 4 bases, the J end by 1 base, with 12 bases between. The CDR3 loop spans 14 amino acids.

A word on this clone: One end of the junction does not line up with germline, which may come from a read error. CDR3 nucleotides: TGTGCCAGCAGCTTCGAGACATATTCACCCCTCCACTTT. It is translated as CASSFETYSPLHF. This rearrangement joins TRBV5-3 to TRBJ1-6, with D unclear. TRBV5-3 belongs to the ORF category, with a function that is uncertain. The CDR3 totals 13 residues.

The chain is built from TRBV4-1 and TRBJ2-2; D gene unclear. Between the trimmed V and J ends, which lost 5 bases and 4 bases, there was a span of 5 bases. The CDR3 runs to 12 residues. CDR1 MGHRA and CDR2 YSYEKL come from the germline V gene. The CDR3 is CASSYGTGELFF. The DNA of the CDR3 is TGCGCCAGCAGCTATGGCACCGGGGAGCTGTTTTTT.

CDR3 sequence: CSVLTGTDYGYTF. CDR3 bases: TGCAGCGTTCTTACGGGGACGGACTATGGCTACACCTTC. The rearrangement uses TRBV29-1 and TRBJ1-2; tentative D call: TRBD1 (5 bases). Germline V gene sequence: CDR1 SQVTM, CDR2 ANQGSEA. The CDR3 has 13 amino acids. V lost 5 bases and J 3 bases, leaving 13 bases between the germline ends.

DNA for the CDR3: TGTGCCTGGAGTACCGACACTGAAGCTTTCTTT. It translates to CAWSTDTEAFF. This chain joins TRBV30 and TRBJ1-1, with D unresolved. This CDR3 region has 11 residues. V dropped 2 bases and J dropped 3 bases, with 4 bases sitting between them. CDR1 and CDR2 (germline): GTSNPN, SVGIG (reference sequence). Supplemented by reference TRBV30 and TRBJ1-1, the full variable domain reads SQTIHQWPATLVQPVGSPLSLECTVEGTSNPNLYWYRQAAGRGLQLLFYSVGIGQISSEVPQNLSASRPQDRQFILSSKKLLLSDSGFYLCAWSTDTEAFFGQGTRLTVV.

The chain has TRBV5-8 and TRBJ2-7, with D possibly TRBD1 on 5 matching bases. V dropped 0 bases and J dropped 3 bases, with 10 bases sitting between them. The CDR3 runs to 14 residues. Germline V gene sequence: CDR1 SGHTS, CDR2 YDEGEE. Written as DNA, the CDR3 is TGTGCCAGCAGCTTGGTCCCCAGGGACTACGAGCAGTACTTC. Its protein product is CASSLVPRDYEQYF.

V gene TRBV4-1 combines with J gene TRBJ1-3; 10 bases fit TRBD1. J gave up 4 bases and V 0 bases, and 3 bases lay outside the gene matches. This CDR3 comprises 16 residues. CDR1 and CDR2 (germline): MGHRA, YSYEKL. CDR3 coding DNA: TGCGCCAGCAGCCAAGACTGGACAGGGGGAGGAAACACCATATATTTT. Translating it yields CASSQDWTGGGNTIYF.